This T cell receptor beta chain is from a study of identical twins. The study's findings and limits: Cord blood beta clonotypes that were abundant carried fewer insertions, and memory repertoires showed no such trend. Out-of-frame alpha sequences shared by twins showed excess low generation probability.

The table lists this clonotype with a few counts. What it recognizes is unknown. Template switching created a universal primer site, and the cDNA included unique molecular identifiers. TCRdb recomputed calls from the 5' RACE reads with MiXCR, one row per CDR3 protein. This table holds fewer than 550,000 distinct CDR3 sequences, around 15% found once. This CDR3 contains 15 residues. CDR1 and CDR2 (germline): SGHRS, YFSETQ. The V gene lost 4 bases and the J gene lost 0 bases, with 14 bases spanning the gap. This same sample was also part of a study on yellow fever vaccine responses in identical twins.

The sample taken for sequencing was CD4+ T cells sorted from blood. The chain links TRBV5-1 to TRBJ2-7; D perhaps matches TRBD1 (5 bases). The clonotype comes from a woman between 18 and 29 years old in good health. This chain's CDR3 is CASSRQGRGSYEQYF. As DNA, the CDR3 is TGCGCCAGCAGCCGGCAGGGTAGAGGCTCCTACGAGCAGTACTTC.